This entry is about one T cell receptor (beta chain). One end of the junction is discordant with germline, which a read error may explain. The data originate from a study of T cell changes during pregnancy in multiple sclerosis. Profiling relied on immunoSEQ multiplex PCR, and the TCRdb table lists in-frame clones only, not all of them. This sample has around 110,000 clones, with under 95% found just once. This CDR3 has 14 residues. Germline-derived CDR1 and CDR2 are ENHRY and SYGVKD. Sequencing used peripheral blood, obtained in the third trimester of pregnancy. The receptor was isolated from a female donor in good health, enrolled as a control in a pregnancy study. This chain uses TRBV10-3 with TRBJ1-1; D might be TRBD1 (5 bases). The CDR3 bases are TGTGCCATCGGTGACAGTCTTATGAACACTGAAGCTTTCTTT. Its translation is CAIGDSLMNTEAFF.